This T cell receptor (beta chain) was sequenced during a study of technical replicates of blood from four donors. Germline CDR1 is SQVTM and CDR2 is ANQGSEA. CDR3 size: 14 residues. Trimming at V came to 7 bases and at J to 8 bases, leaving 14 bases not matched to a gene. TCRdb keeps only in-frame clones here, not all; method: immunoSEQ multiplex PCR. The data contain nearly 80,000 clones, around 90% of them singletons. Sequenced input: T cells isolated from PBMCs. The chain joins TRBV29-1 to TRBJ2-1, with TRBD2 matching 7 bases. This TCR was sampled from a human donor in good health. The CDR3, as DNA: TGCAGCGGATTTGAGGGGCGGGAGAGGGATGAGCAGTTCTTC. It yields the protein CSGFEGRERDEQFF.